The present entry profiles one T cell receptor beta chain with its context. The entry originates in a study of blood T cell repertoires in COVID-19. TCRdb's table, derived via immunoSEQ multiplex PCR, lists solely in-frame clones and lacks some. The table shows approximately 73,000 clones, with around nine tenths occurring only once. The CDR3 has 15 residues. Germline assignment: CDR1 SGHVS and CDR2 FQNEAQ. The germline V and J ends were trimmed by 6 bases and 2 bases, with 17 bases remaining between them. The chain combines TRBV7-8 with TRBJ2-7; D is perhaps TRBD1 (6 bases). The sample consisted of peripheral blood. The source is a woman aged 60-75 years with acute or convalescent COVID-19. The CDR3 spells CASRREEDSTYEQYF. Written as DNA, the CDR3 is TGTGCCAGCAGAAGAGAGGAGGACAGCACCTACGAGCAGTACTTC.